This T cell receptor beta chain derives from a study of T-cell reconstitution after alpha-beta-depleted transplantation in children. Study findings and constraints: Alpha-beta T cells about two months after transplant reportedly derived from several hundred expanded graft clones.

This clonotype was seen at least ten times. What it binds is unknown. It was with unique molecular identifiers that the TCRbeta library was prepared. One entry per CDR3 protein, called by TCRdb with MiXCR from the PCR reads. This sample has about a million distinct CDR3 sequences; 25% to 30% occur once, and the top ten carry about 28%. CDR3 length equals 17 residues. V was cut by 3 bases and J by 0 bases, with 16 bases left in between. In germline, CDR1 is SGDLS, CDR2 YYNGEE. The sample in question was PBMCs, mostly from graft donor cells, obtained 360 days after TCRalphabeta/CD19-depleted stem cell transplant. The chain recombines TRBV9 with TRBJ2-1, with D perhaps assigned TRBD1 or TRBD2 (5 bases each). This TCR was recovered from a boy in the first two years of life who had a stem cell transplant for SCID, so the T cells may come from the graft donor. The CDR3 sequence: CASSAPRGRSSYNEQFF. The CDR3 nucleotides read TGTGCCAGCAGCGCCCCGAGGGGCCGTAGCTCCTACAATGAGCAGTTCTTC.